The rows below give T cell receptor beta chains drawn from one sample of a study of shared clonotypes between healthy human individuals. Repertoires were generated with immunoSEQ multiplex PCR, while TCRdb's copy carries only in-frame clones and drops some. The table lists nearly 1 million clones, about three quarters of them singletons, with over 1.3% in the top ten. Sequences were obtained from memory CD4+ T cells sorted from blood. These receptors were collected from a man between 18 and 35 years old in good health. Both conserved end residues are part of each CDR3. D genes are given only for firm matches. Where a row states a size, it is once, few, many or the class of an expanded clone; other rows omit it.

-	TRBJ2-7	TRBV18	few	CASSPSGFSSYEQYF	TGTGCCAGCTCCCCGAGCGGGTTTTCCTCCTACGAGCAGTACTTC
-	TRBJ2-3	TRBV9	many	CASSLYDFTDTQYF	TGTGCCAGCAGTTTATACGACTTCACAGATACGCAGTATTTT
TRBD2	TRBJ2-1	TRBV2	-	CASRWGLAGYNEQFF	TGTGCCAGCAGGTGGGGACTAGCGGGTTACAATGAGCAGTTCTTC
TRBD1	TRBJ2-7	TRBV6-5	-	CASSSGTVAYEQYF	TGTGCCAGCAGCTCCGGGACAGTTGCCTACGAGCAGTACTTC
-	TRBJ2-4	TRBV7-9	-	CASSPRFTMGNIQYF	TGTGCCAGCAGCCCCCGATTTACAATGGGAAACATTCAGTACTTC
-	TRBJ1-5	TRBV12-5	-	CASGLPDTWQPQHF	TGTGCTAGTGGTTTGCCAGACACCTGGCAGCCCCAGCATTTT
TRBD2	TRBJ2-2	TRBV9	-	CASSVVGLAANTGELFF	TGTGCCAGCAGCGTAGTTGGACTAGCTGCGAACACCGGGGAGCTGTTTTTT
-	TRBJ1-1	TRBV28	-	CASSVRGTEAFF	TGTGCCAGCAGTGTCAGGGGTACTGAAGCTTTCTTT
-	TRBJ2-5	TRBV11-2	-	CASSSTSGHQETQYF	TGTGCCAGCAGCTCCACATCGGGGCACCAAGAGACCCAGTACTTC
-	TRBJ2-5	TRBV9	-	CASSMDEGETQYF	TGTGCCAGCAGCATGGACGAGGGGGAGACCCAGTACTTC
TRBD1	TRBJ2-7	TRBV11-2	-	CASSLTDRGPYEQYF	TGTGCCAGCAGCTTAACCGACAGGGGGCCCTACGAGCAGTACTTC
TRBD2	TRBJ2-3	TRBV5-4	few	CASSLGREAATDTQYF	TGTGCCAGCAGCCTAGGGAGGGAGGCGGCGACAGATACGCAGTATTTT
TRBD1	TRBJ2-2	TRBV10-3	-	CAISEYRTGRNTGELFF	TGTGCCATCAGTGAGTATAGGACAGGGAGGAACACCGGGGAGCTGTTTTTT
-	TRBJ2-5	TRBV25-1	-	CASSESLTVQETQYF	TGTGCCAGCAGTGAGTCTCTGACGGTGCAAGAGACCCAGTACTTC
-	TRBJ1-5	TRBV6-5	-	CASSGRGGNQPQHF	TGTGCCAGCAGTGGCCGTGGGGGTAATCAGCCCCAGCATTTT
TRBD1	TRBJ1-2	TRBV5-4	-	CASSSATGNYGYTF	TGTGCCAGCAGCTCCGCGACAGGGAACTATGGCTACACCTTC
TRBD2	TRBJ2-2	TRBV2	-	CASRRLAGDRGELFF	TGTGCCAGCAGGCGACTAGCGGGAGATAGGGGGGAGCTGTTTTTT
-	TRBJ1-1	TRBV7-9	few	CASSLDGRGVTEAFF	TGTGCCAGCAGCTTAGACGGCAGGGGAGTCACTGAAGCTTTCTTT
-	TRBJ2-3	TRBV6-5	many	CASSPSSPTDTQYF	TGTGCCAGCAGTCCTAGTTCCCCCACAGATACGCAGTATTTT
-	TRBJ2-3	TRBV7-8	-	CASSLGTTSTDTQYF	TGTGCCAGCAGCTTGGGGACAACCAGCACAGATACGCAGTATTTT
TRBD2	TRBJ2-1	TRBV4-3	-	CASSQEWTSGSYNEQFF	TGCGCCAGCAGCCAAGAATGGACTAGCGGTTCTTACAATGAGCAGTTCTTC
-	TRBJ2-3	TRBV4-3	-	CASSQRGTAGDTQYF	TGCGCCAGCAGCCAACGAGGTACAGCGGGAGATACGCAGTATTTT
-	TRBJ2-3	TRBV11-2	-	CASSSSGLGTDTQYF	TGTGCCAGCAGCTCCTCTGGACTTGGCACAGATACGCAGTATTTT
-	TRBJ1-4	TRBV28	-	CASRGWGASETNEKLFF	TGTGCCAGCAGGGGATGGGGGGCGTCGGAAACTAATGAAAAACTGTTTTTT
-	TRBJ2-3	TRBV12-5	once	CASGLVHLTGYLGTDTQYF	TGTGCTAGTGGTTTGGTACACCTCACAGGTTACTTGGGGACAGATACGCAGTATTTT
-	TRBJ2-5	TRBV11-2	-	CASSPRRTDQETQYF	TGTGCCAGCAGCCCCAGGAGGACAGACCAAGAGACCCAGTACTTC
-	TRBJ1-4	TRBV5-1	-	CASSLYLGNEKLFF	TGCGCCAGCAGCCTATACCTCGGAAATGAAAAACTGTTTTTT
TRBD2	TRBJ2-1	TRBV27	-	CASSPRYYLAGGLNSYNEQFF	TGTGCCAGCAGTCCCAGATACTATCTAGCGGGGGGGTTAAACTCCTACAATGAGCAGTTCTTC
-	TRBJ2-5	TRBV30	-	CARGPNRGFETQYF	TGTGCCCGGGGGCCGAATAGGGGTTTCGAGACCCAGTACTTC
-	TRBJ1-4	TRBV19	-	CASSIPGGSTNEKLFF	TGTGCCAGTAGTATCCCGGGAGGTTCAACTAATGAAAAACTGTTTTTT
-	TRBJ1-1	TRBV19	once	CASSIGRKLNTEAFF	TGTGCCAGTAGTATAGGACGGAAGTTGAACACTGAAGCTTTCTTT
TRBD1	TRBJ1-4	TRBV7-9	-	CASSSDSGQALEKLFF	TGTGCCAGCAGCTCTGACTCGGGACAGGCGCTTGAAAAACTGTTTTTT
TRBD2	TRBJ2-7	TRBV7-8	-	CASQAAGESYEQYF	TGTGCCAGCCAAGCTGCGGGGGAGTCCTACGAGCAGTACTTC
-	TRBJ2-1	TRBV2	-	CASSGGKSSYNEQFF	TGTGCCAGCAGTGGAGGGAAAAGCTCCTACAATGAGCAGTTCTTC
TRBD2	TRBJ2-3	TRBV19	-	CASSILWASGTDTQYF	TGTGCCAGTAGTATATTGTGGGCTAGCGGGACCGATACGCAGTATTTT
TRBD2	TRBJ2-7	TRBV5-1	-	CASSLGGLAGKAYEQYF	TGCGCCAGCAGCTTGGGGGGACTAGCGGGGAAAGCCTACGAGCAGTACTTC
-	TRBJ2-5	TRBV28	-	CASSLSFVRAETQYF	TGTGCCAGCAGTTTATCATTCGTCAGGGCGGAGACCCAGTACTTC
-	TRBJ1-5	TRBV28	few	CASSFPRLSNQPQHF	TGTGCCAGCAGTTTCCCGCGTCTAAGCAATCAGCCCCAGCATTTT
-	TRBJ2-5	TRBV27	-	CASSSSLGRETQYF	TGTGCCAGCAGTTCATCTCTCGGGCGGGAGACCCAGTACTTC
-	TRBJ2-7	TRBV5-1	-	CASRSGTPLSYEQYF	TGCGCCAGCAGGTCCGGGACTCCACTGTCATACGAGCAGTACTTC
-	TRBJ2-5	TRBV6-5	-	CASSSTMNRETQYF	TGTGCCAGCAGTAGCACGATGAACCGAGAGACCCAGTACTTC